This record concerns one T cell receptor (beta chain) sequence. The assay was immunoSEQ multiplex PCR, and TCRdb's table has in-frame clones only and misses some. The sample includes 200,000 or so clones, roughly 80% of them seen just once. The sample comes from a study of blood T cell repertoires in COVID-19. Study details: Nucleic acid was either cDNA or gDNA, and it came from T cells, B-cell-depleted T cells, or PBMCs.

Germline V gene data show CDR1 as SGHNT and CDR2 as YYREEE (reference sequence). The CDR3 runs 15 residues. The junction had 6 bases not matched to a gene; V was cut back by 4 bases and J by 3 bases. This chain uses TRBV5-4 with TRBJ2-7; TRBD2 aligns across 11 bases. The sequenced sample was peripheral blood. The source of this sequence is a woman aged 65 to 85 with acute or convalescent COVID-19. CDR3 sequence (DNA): TGTGCCAGCAGCAGTCGACTAGCGGGATACTACGAGCAGTACTTC. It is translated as CASSSRLAGYYEQYF.